The 21 T cell receptor beta chains below all came from one sample that was sequenced in a study of blood T cell repertoires in COVID-19. Only in-frame clones appear in the TCRdb table, and some are missing; sequencing was by immunoSEQ multiplex PCR. The sample consists of 50,000 to 65,000 clones, 60% to 75% of them appearing once. Sequencing input: peripheral blood. Source of these receptors: a woman of 80 years or more with acute or convalescent COVID-19.

This sequence joins TRBV5-1 and TRBJ2-6; a possible D gene is TRBD1 (7 bases). The ends were cut back, 4 bases at V and 1 base at J, with 9 bases in the middle. There are 15 residues in the CDR3. The germline CDR1 and CDR2 sequences are SGHRS and YFSETQ. In DNA form, the CDR3 reads TGCGCCAGCAGCCCAGGGGGGTCTGGGGCCAACGTCCTGACTTTC. Protein: CASSPGGSGANVLTF.

The chain joins TRBV24-1 to TRBJ2-2; D possibly corresponds to TRBD1 (6 bases). CDR3 length: 16 amino acids. The ends were cut back, 9 bases at V and 0 bases at J, with 16 bases in the middle. Germline CDR1 and CDR2: KGHDR and SFDVKD. CDR3 DNA sequence: TGTGCCACCCAGGCCCCAGGGGCTACGAACACCGGGGAGCTGTTTTTT. Residues: CATQAPGATNTGELFF.

The V call is TRBV7-3, the J call TRBJ1-6; a weak D match, TRBD1 (6 bases). The CDR3 is 14 amino acids. Trimming left V 4 bases short and J 8 bases short, with 12 bases between. Germline CDR1 is SGHTA and CDR2 is FQGTGA. The DNA of the CDR3 is TGTGCCAGCAGCTCGGGGAGGGGGGATTCACCCCTCCACTTT. It translates to CASSSGRGDSPLHF.

Here the CDR3 DNA reads TGTGCCAGCAGCAGAGGGACTAGCGGGAGAGCCGGGGAGCTGTTTTTT. Protein sequence: CASSRGTSGRAGELFF. V usage is TRBV2 and J usage is TRBJ2-2, with TRBD2 matching 14 bases. The CDR3 sequence is 16 residues long. From germline, CDR1 is SNHLY and CDR2 FYNNEI. V lost 6 bases and J lost 6; bases outside the gene matches: 6.

This clone was seen a few times. V and J are TRBV29-1 and TRBJ2-1; 12 bases align to TRBD1. V trimming: 7 bases; J trimming: 2 bases; junction bases outside the gene matches: 3. The germline V gene has CDR1 SQVTM and CDR2 ANQGSEA. The CDR3 contains 14 residues. CDR3: CSARDRGPYNEQFF. In nucleotides, the CDR3 is TGCAGCGCCAGGGACAGGGGGCCCTACAATGAGCAGTTCTTC.

The chain carries TRBV2 and TRBJ2-5, with a weak D call TRBD1 (5 bases). Trimming shortened V by 9 bases and J by 1 base, and 12 bases separated the two germline ends. The germline V gene encodes CDR1 SNHLY and CDR2 FYNNEI. CDR3 length equals 13 residues. CDR3 nucleotides: TGTGCCAGTTCCGGGCAGGGCCAAGAGACCCAGTACTTC. Translation: CASSGQGQETQYF.

This clone was detected only a few times. The chain couples TRBV28 to TRBJ1-2; D is unresolved. There are 13 residues in the CDR3. From germline, CDR1 is MDHEN and CDR2 SYDVKM. Between the trimmed V and J ends, which lost 7 bases and 5 bases, there was a span of 14 bases. CDR3 sequence: CASTPPRGYGYTF. For the CDR3, the DNA is TGTGCCAGCACCCCGCCCCGAGGGTATGGCTACACCTTC.

The chain combines TRBV5-4 with TRBJ2-3; TRBD2 matches 11 bases. Looked up from germline, CDR1 is SGHNT and CDR2 is YYREEE (reference sequence). The CDR3 has 16 amino acids. After removal of 5 bases from V and 4 bases from J, the junction contained 9 bases not matched to a gene. CDR3 protein: CASRKLAGGMSDTQYF. CDR3 nucleotides: TGTGCCAGCAGGAAATTAGCGGGAGGGATGTCAGATACGCAGTATTTT. The full variable domain, its missing parts supplied by reference TRBV5-4 and TRBJ2-3, is ETGVTQSPTHLIKTRGQQVTLRCSSQSGHNTVSWYQQALGQGPQFIFQYYREEENGRGNFPPRFSGLQFPNYSSELNVNALELDDSALYLCASRKLAGGMSDTQYFGPGTRLTVL.

The sample holds a few counts of this clone. This sequence joins TRBV6-5 and TRBJ2-7; 10 positions match TRBD1. The CDR3 length is 15 residues. Germline-derived CDR1 and CDR2 are MNHEY and SVGAGI. J gave up 3 bases and V 6 bases, and 8 bases lay outside the gene matches. CDR3: CASSPTGGRYYEQYF. CDR3 nucleotides: TGTGCCAGCAGCCCGACAGGGGGCCGCTACTACGAGCAGTACTTC.

V usage is TRBV21-1 and J usage is TRBJ1-1; the table's D call, TRBD1, has no DNA check behind it. TRBV21-1 is designated a pseudogene. This CDR3 contains 13 residues. As DNA, the CDR3 is TGTGCCAGCGATGGGGCGGCGGACACTGAAGCTTTCTTT. Its protein product is CASDGAADTEAFF.

This rearrangement joins TRBV29-1 to TRBJ2-2, with D possibly being TRBD1 (6 bases). With 4 bases removed from V and 1 base from J, the gap between germline ends came to 10 bases. The CDR3 sequence is 14 residues long. CDR1 and CDR2 (germline): SQVTM, ANQGSEA. This CDR3 is CSVVGGRNTGELFF. CDR3 DNA: TGCAGCGTTGTTGGGGGCCGGAACACCGGGGAGCTGTTTTTT.

The chain links TRBV7-3 to TRBJ2-1; TRBD1 is a possible D gene (5 bases). The V and J ends lost 2 bases and 8 bases respectively, with 16 bases between them. The CDR3 runs to 15 residues. The germline CDR1 and CDR2 sequences are SGHTA and FQGTGA. The chain's CDR3 is CASSLDSTVRDEQFF. The CDR3 DNA reads as TGTGCCAGCAGCTTAGACAGTACGGTACGGGATGAGCAGTTCTTC. Drawing the rest from reference TRBV7-3 and TRBJ2-1, the complete variable domain is GAGVSQTPSNKVTEKGKYVELRCDPISGHTALYWYRQSLGQGPEFLIYFQGTGAADDSGLPNDRFFAVRPEGSVSTLKIQRTERGDSAVYLCASSLDSTVRDEQFFGPGTRLTVL.

The genes are TRBV2 and TRBJ1-1, with D uncertain. The V end was cut by 2 bases, the J end by 4 bases, with 11 bases between. In germline, CDR1 is SNHLY, CDR2 FYNNEI. The CDR3 has 14 amino acids. In DNA, the CDR3 is TGTGCCAGCAGTGAAAAGGGCGGGGTCACTGAAGCTTTCTTT. Amino acids: CASSEKGGVTEAFF. Looking up the rest from reference TRBV2 and TRBJ1-1 gives the full variable domain: EPEVTQTPSHQVTQMGQEVILRCVPISNHLYFYWYRQILGQKVEFLVSFYNNEISEKSEIFDDQFSVERPDGSNFTLKIRSTKLEDSAMYFCASSEKGGVTEAFFGQGTRLTVV.

This clone was counted between two and nine times. The CDR3 region is CASSESRTNNEKLFF. The CDR3 DNA is TGTGCCAGCAGTGAGTCGCGGACAAATAATGAAAAACTGTTTTTT. The chain recombines TRBV2 with TRBJ1-4; D possibly corresponds to TRBD1 (5 bases). Deletions cut 3 bases from V and 4 bases from J, with 12 bases between. Germline CDR1 SNHLY, CDR2 FYNNEI. There are 15 residues in the CDR3.

J is TRBJ2-3 and V is TRBV2, with D perhaps TRBD2 (7 bases). The CDR3 spans 16 residues. The germline gives CDR1 SNHLY, CDR2 FYNNEI. Trimming removed 1 base at V and 1 base at J, with 12 bases between. The CDR3 region has the DNA TGTGCCAGCAGTGAAGAAGGGGGGAGGGGCACAGATACGCAGTATTTT. Encoded protein: CASSEEGGRGTDTQYF.

The chain joins TRBV11-3 to TRBJ2-1, with 8 bases fitting TRBD1. Germline-derived CDR1 and CDR2 are SGHNT and YENEEA. V was clipped by 6 bases and J by 6 bases; unmatched bases: 13. The CDR3 runs to 16 residues. As DNA, the CDR3 is TGTGCCAGCAGTCAAGTCTCCGGGACAGGTGGCAATGAGCAGTTCTTC. This encodes CASSQVSGTGGNEQFF.

About this clone: One end of the junction fails to match germline, which may point to a read error. V is TRBV7-3 and J is TRBJ2-3; 7 bases are a match to TRBD1. CDR1 is SGHTA, CDR2 FQGTGA, per germline. CDR3 size: 16 residues. The CDR3 DNA follows: TGTGCCAGCAGCCAGACAGTCGGTACCGGGACAGCTACGCAGTATTTT. This encodes CASSQTVGTGTATQYF.

This clone occurred once. The gene calls are TRBV29-1 and TRBJ1-4; D is ambiguous. Germline loops: CDR1 SQVTM, CDR2 ANQGSEA. Trimming took 5 bases from V and 0 from J, leaving 7 bases between them. CDR3 length: 13 residues. The CDR3 loop reads CSVMSATNEKLFF. In nucleotides, the CDR3 is TGCAGCGTTATGAGTGCAACTAATGAAAAACTGTTTTTT.

The V gene is TRBV19, the J gene TRBJ2-3; tentatively, D is TRBD1 (5 bases). The CDR3 is made up of 14 amino acids. Looked up from germline, CDR1 is LNHDA and CDR2 is SQIVND (reference sequence). With 8 bases removed from V and 0 bases from J, the gap between germline ends came to 12 bases. CDR3 DNA sequence: TGTGCCAGTCGTTCCAGACAGAGCACAGATACGCAGTATTTT. Its protein is CASRSRQSTDTQYF.

In this sample, this clone turned up once. The chain employs TRBV14 and TRBJ2-5; D unclear. V lost 2 bases and J lost 5, with 6 bases in between. The germline V gene encodes CDR1 SGHDN and CDR2 FVKESK. CDR3 length: 12 residues. In DNA form, the CDR3 reads TGTGCCAGCAGCCAAACGCGGGAGACCCAGTACTTC. It codes for CASSQTRETQYF.

V usage is TRBV19 and J usage is TRBJ2-1; 7 bases align to TRBD1. V gave up 7 bases and J gave up 6 bases; unmatched junction bases: 15. The CDR3 contains 16 residues. CDR1 LNHDA and CDR2 SQIVND come from the germline V gene (reference sequence). The CDR3 DNA reads as TGTGCCAGTACCCCTGACAGGGTACGATCGGGCAATGAGCAGTTCTTC. It is translated as CASTPDRVRSGNEQFF.